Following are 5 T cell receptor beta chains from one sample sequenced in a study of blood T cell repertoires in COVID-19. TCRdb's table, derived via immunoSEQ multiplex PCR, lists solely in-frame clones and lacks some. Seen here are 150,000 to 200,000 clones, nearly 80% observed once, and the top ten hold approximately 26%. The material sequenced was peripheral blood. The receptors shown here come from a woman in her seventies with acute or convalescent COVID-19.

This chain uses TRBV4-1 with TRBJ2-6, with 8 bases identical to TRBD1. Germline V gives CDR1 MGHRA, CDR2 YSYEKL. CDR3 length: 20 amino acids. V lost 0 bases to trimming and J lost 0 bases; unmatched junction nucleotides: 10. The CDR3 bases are TGCGCCAGCAGCCAAGATGCCAGGGGACAGGATAGCTCTGGGGCCAACGTCCTGACTTTC. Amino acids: CASSQDARGQDSSGANVLTF.

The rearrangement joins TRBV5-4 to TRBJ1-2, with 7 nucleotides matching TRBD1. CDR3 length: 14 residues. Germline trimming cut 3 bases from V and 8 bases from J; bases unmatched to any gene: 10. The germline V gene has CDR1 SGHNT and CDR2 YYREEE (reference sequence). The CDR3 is CASSSDRDLRGYTF. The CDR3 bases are TGTGCCAGCAGCTCTGACAGGGACCTGAGAGGCTACACCTTC.

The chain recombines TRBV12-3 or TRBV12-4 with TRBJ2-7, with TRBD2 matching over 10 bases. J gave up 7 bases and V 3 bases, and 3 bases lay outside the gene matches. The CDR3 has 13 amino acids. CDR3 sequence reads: CASSFQLAGEQYF. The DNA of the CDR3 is TGTGCCAGCAGTTTTCAACTAGCGGGGGAGCAGTACTTC.

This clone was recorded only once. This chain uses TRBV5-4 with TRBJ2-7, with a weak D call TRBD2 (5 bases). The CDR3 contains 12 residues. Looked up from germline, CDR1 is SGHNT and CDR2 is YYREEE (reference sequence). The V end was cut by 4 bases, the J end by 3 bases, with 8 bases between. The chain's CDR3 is CASSPSGYEQYF. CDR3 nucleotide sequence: TGTGCCAGCAGCCCGAGCGGCTACGAGCAGTACTTC.

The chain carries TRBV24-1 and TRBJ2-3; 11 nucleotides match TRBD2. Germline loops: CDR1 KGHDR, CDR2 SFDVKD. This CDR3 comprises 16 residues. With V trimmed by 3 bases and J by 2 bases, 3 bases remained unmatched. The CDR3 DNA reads TGTGCCACCAGTGATCCGGGACTAGCGGCCACAGATACGCAGTATTTT. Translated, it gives CATSDPGLAATDTQYF.